A selection of T cell receptor beta chains follows, all from one sample in a study of T cell clonotyping in hematopoietic cell transplantation. TCRdb keeps only in-frame clones here, not all; method: immunoSEQ multiplex PCR. The sample lists about 70,000 clones; about 94% were seen once. The specimen was peripheral blood mononuclear cells. The receptor set was obtained from a man between 45 and 60 years old in good health. Some clones in this sample may be carry-over from other donors' samples. Each CDR3 is given without its conserved first and last residue. The order of the fields is clone size, V gene, D gene, CDR3 protein. A D gene is named only where the DNA matches it firmly. Clone size is stated in some rows and not others, as once, few, many or a class when expanded.

size: -; V: TRBV23-1; D: -; CDR3: ASSQSQIFMAVEAF
size: -; V: TRBV6-1; D: TRBD1; CDR3: ASSEFGGQGAYSPYEQY
size: -; V: TRBV30; D: -; CDR3: AWSVGGHQSPTDTQY
size: -; V: TRBV19; D: -; CDR3: ASSIDHGYT
size: -; V: TRBV29-1; D: -; CDR3: SVEFRMNTEAF
size: -; V: TRBV28; D: -; CDR3: ASSPGPGSWVGYT
size: once; V: TRBV5-1; D: -; CDR3: ASSSGGFTEAF
size: -; V: TRBV28; D: -; CDR3: ASSPGTQLYNEQF
size: -; V: TRBV5-1; D: TRBD1; CDR3: ASSRDRESTVDEQY
size: -; V: TRBV6-1; D: -; CDR3: ASSEAYRSNYGYT
size: -; V: TRBV6-5; D: -; CDR3: ASRRDGHGNQPQH
size: -; V: TRBV11-2; D: -; CDR3: ASSLLTGELF
size: -; V: TRBV6-4; D: -; CDR3: ASSDRPRGEQY
size: -; V: TRBV10-1; D: -; CDR3: ASSEESSYEQY
size: -; V: TRBV10-1; D: -; CDR3: ASSPIRGETQY
size: -; V: TRBV13; D: TRBD1; CDR3: ASSSDVGTGGHGYT
size: -; V: TRBV5-6; D: -; CDR3: ASSFTSPNGYT
size: once; V: TRBV19; D: TRBD1; CDR3: ASSIDRQGYEQY
size: once; V: TRBV29-1; D: -; CDR3: SARGQNMNTEAF
size: -; V: TRBV19; D: -; CDR3: ASSSLLQGPVETQY
size: -; V: TRBV27; D: -; CDR3: ASSLGYNYGYT
size: once; V: TRBV25-1; D: -; CDR3: ASRQKGGRTMNTEAF
size: -; V: TRBV5-1; D: TRBD1; CDR3: ASSLPGGDEAF
size: -; V: TRBV2; D: -; CDR3: ASSEQGSGANVLT
size: -; V: TRBV5-1; D: -; CDR3: ASSLSDTQY
size: once; V: TRBV19; D: -; CDR3: ASSIAPGSYEQY
size: -; V: TRBV19; D: -; CDR3: ASSIEPDRETQY
size: -; V: TRBV11-1; D: -; CDR3: ASSLDETQY
size: -; V: TRBV28; D: -; CDR3: ASSLIDRQSNQPQH
size: -; V: TRBV15; D: -; CDR3: ATSRDPGGNYGYT
size: -; V: TRBV28; D: -; CDR3: ASEGVRPNEKLF
size: -; V: TRBV6-5; D: TRBD1; CDR3: ASRSGTGGYEQY
size: -; V: TRBV6-1; D: -; CDR3: ASSDIRQGGKETQY
size: once; V: TRBV2; D: -; CDR3: ASSEHRAYEQY
size: -; V: TRBV19; D: -; CDR3: ASSRAGRGSYEQY
size: -; V: TRBV19; D: -; CDR3: ASSISYNQPQH
size: -; V: TRBV28; D: TRBD1; CDR3: ASSRDRGSNQPQH
size: -; V: TRBV5-8; D: -; CDR3: ASSLALRRGGTGELF
size: -; V: TRBV2; D: -; CDR3: ASSPEGSGIYGYT
size: -; V: TRBV19; D: -; CDR3: ASMGPGWYEQF
size: -; V: TRBV28; D: -; CDR3: ASSLRGTYYGYT
size: -; V: TRBV28; D: -; CDR3: ASGSSRNGY
size: -; V: TRBV9; D: -; CDR3: ASSAGDSTDTQY
size: -; V: TRBV9; D: -; CDR3: ASSVDRAAEAF